A selection of T cell receptor beta chains follows, all from one sample in a study of blood T cells in healthy people across ages. TCRdb re-called the 5' RACE reads through MiXCR, storing one row per CDR3 protein. The data show hundreds of thousands of distinct CDR3 sequences, 20% to 30% seen once. These data also featured in a second study, about T cells of mothers and their children.

The sample taken for sequencing was blood. The receptors were gathered from a boy aged 5-17 years in good health. The CDR3 runs from the conserved cysteine through the conserved F or W. The order of the fields is CDR3 DNA, CDR3 protein, V gene, J gene, D gene, clone size. The D gene is left open where the match is weak. A clone size is listed for some rows: how often the clone was seen (once, few, many), or a class if it is expanded.

CDR3nt: TGTGCCAGCAGCTTGACTAGCAGTGTAGAGACCCAGTACTTC; CDR3aa: CASSLTSSVETQYF; v_gene: TRBV5-6; j_gene: TRBJ2-5; d_gene: NA; abundance: few
CDR3nt: TGTGCCAGCAGCGCCCATTCACCCCTCCACTTT; CDR3aa: CASSAHSPLHF; v_gene: TRBV11-2; j_gene: TRBJ1-6; d_gene: NA; abundance: once
CDR3nt: TGCGCCAGCAGTCATAGACTACACCGGGGAGCTGTTTTT; CDR3aa: CASSHRLHRGAVF; v_gene: TRBV23-1; j_gene: TRBJ2-2; d_gene: NA; abundance: NA
CDR3nt: TGCGCCAGCAGCCAAGAACCCTACCAAGCGGGGGGGGAGACCCAGTACTTC; CDR3aa: CASSQEPYQAGGETQYF; v_gene: TRBV4-3; j_gene: TRBJ2-5; d_gene: TRBD2; abundance: NA
CDR3nt: TGCAGCGTTGGGAAAGGGGGTTTTAACACTGAAGCTTTCTTT; CDR3aa: CSVGKGGFNTEAFF; v_gene: TRBV29-1; j_gene: TRBJ1-1; d_gene: NA; abundance: NA
CDR3nt: TGTGCCAGCAGCAAAAGCCCGAGGACTAGCGGGAGTCCCCCCTACAATGAGCAGTTCTTC; CDR3aa: CASSKSPRTSGSPPYNEQFF; v_gene: TRBV21-1; j_gene: TRBJ2-1; d_gene: NA; abundance: NA
CDR3nt: TGCGCCAGCAGCCTAGACAGGCACGCCTACGAGCAGTACTTC; CDR3aa: CASSLDRHAYEQYF; v_gene: TRBV5-1; j_gene: TRBJ2-7; d_gene: NA; abundance: NA
CDR3nt: TGCGCCAGCAGCTTGGCTCCAGGGAGGAAGGGACCTGGGGCCAACGTCCTGACTTTC; CDR3aa: CASSLAPGRKGPGANVLTF; v_gene: TRBV5-1; j_gene: TRBJ2-6; d_gene: NA; abundance: few
CDR3nt: TGCGCCAGCAGCCCCCTTGGGACAGAAAGTGGCATTCAGTACTTC; CDR3aa: CASSPLGTESGIQYF; v_gene: TRBV5-1; j_gene: TRBJ2-4; d_gene: TRBD1; abundance: NA
CDR3nt: TGTGCCAGCAGTTTGGTGGGCCCTGAAGCTTTCTTT; CDR3aa: CASSLVGPEAFF; v_gene: TRBV12-3/TRBV12-4; j_gene: TRBJ1-1; d_gene: NA; abundance: NA
CDR3nt: TGTGCCAGCAGCCAAGAAACGGATGGCTACACCTTC; CDR3aa: CASSQETDGYTF; v_gene: TRBV3-1; j_gene: TRBJ1-2; d_gene: NA; abundance: few
CDR3nt: TGTGCCATCAGGGTAGCGGGCGAAGAGACCCAGTACTTC; CDR3aa: CAIRVAGEETQYF; v_gene: TRBV10-3; j_gene: TRBJ2-5; d_gene: TRBD2; abundance: NA
CDR3nt: TGTGCCAGCAGCTTTCAACTTGGATTTGGGGACGGCGGGGAGCTGTTTTTT; CDR3aa: CASSFQLGFGDGGELFF; v_gene: TRBV7-9; j_gene: TRBJ2-2; d_gene: NA; abundance: NA